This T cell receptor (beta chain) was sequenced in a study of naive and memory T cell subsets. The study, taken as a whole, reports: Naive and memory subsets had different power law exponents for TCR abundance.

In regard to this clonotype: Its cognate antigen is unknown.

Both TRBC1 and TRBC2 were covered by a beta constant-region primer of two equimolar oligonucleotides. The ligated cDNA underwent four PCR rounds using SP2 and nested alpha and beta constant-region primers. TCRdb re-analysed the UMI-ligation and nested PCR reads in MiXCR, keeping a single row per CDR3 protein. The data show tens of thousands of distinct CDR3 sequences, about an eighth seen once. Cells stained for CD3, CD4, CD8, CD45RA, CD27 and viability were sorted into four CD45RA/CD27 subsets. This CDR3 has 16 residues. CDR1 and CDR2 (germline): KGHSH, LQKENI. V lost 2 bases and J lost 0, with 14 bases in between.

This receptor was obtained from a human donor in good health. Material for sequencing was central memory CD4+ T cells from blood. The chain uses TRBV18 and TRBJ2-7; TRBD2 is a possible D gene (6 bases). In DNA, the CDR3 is TGTGCCAGCTCACCAAGCCCGGGACTTAGCTCCTACGAGCAGTACTTC. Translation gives CASSPSPGLSSYEQYF.